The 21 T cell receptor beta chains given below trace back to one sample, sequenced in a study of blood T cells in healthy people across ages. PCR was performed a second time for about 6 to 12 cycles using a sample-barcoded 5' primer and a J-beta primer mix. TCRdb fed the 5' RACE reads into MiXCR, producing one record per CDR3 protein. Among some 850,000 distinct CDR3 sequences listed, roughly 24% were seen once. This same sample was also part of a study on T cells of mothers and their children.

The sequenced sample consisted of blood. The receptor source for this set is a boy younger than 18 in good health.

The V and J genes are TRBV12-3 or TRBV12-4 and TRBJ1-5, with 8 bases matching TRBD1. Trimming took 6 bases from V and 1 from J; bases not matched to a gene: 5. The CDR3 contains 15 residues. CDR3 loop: CASSLRDRSNQPQHF. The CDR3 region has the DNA TGTGCCAGCAGCCTCCGGGACAGGAGCAATCAGCCCCAGCATTTT.

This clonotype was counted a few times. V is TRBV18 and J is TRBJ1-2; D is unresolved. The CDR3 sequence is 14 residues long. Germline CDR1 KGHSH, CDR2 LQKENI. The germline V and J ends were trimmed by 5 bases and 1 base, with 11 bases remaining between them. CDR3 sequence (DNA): TGTGCCAGCTCAGTTTCCACGAATAACTATGGCTACACCTTC. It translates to CASSVSTNNYGYTF.

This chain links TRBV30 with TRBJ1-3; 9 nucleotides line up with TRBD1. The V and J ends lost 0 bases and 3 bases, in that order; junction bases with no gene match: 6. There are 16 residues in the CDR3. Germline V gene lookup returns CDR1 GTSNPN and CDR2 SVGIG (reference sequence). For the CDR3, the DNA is TGTGCCTGGAGTGTATCGGACAGGGGATTTGGAAACACCATATATTTT. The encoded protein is CAWSVSDRGFGNTIYF.

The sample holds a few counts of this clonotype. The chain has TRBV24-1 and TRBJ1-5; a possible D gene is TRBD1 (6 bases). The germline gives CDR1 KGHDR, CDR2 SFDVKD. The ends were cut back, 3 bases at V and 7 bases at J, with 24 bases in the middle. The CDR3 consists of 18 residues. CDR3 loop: CATSDSTGRGDPWQPQHF. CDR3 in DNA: TGTGCCACCAGTGATAGTACAGGGAGGGGAGATCCCTGGCAGCCCCAGCATTTT.

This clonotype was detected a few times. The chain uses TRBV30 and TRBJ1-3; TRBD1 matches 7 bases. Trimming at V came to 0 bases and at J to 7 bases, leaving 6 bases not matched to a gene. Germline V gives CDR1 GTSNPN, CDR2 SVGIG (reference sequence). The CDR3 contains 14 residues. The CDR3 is CAWSVTAGGNTIYF. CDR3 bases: TGTGCCTGGAGTGTAACGGCAGGGGGGAACACCATATATTTT.

The CDR3 DNA follows: TGTGCCGTAGCGGCAGGGGGCAAATCACCCCTCCACTTT. Protein product: CAVAAGGKSPLHF. The V and J genes are TRBV10-3 and TRBJ1-6; 8 bases match TRBD1. The V segment lost 11 bases and the J segment 10 bases; nucleotides outside the gene matches: 10. The germline V gene encodes CDR1 ENHRY and CDR2 SYGVKD. The CDR3 runs to 13 residues.

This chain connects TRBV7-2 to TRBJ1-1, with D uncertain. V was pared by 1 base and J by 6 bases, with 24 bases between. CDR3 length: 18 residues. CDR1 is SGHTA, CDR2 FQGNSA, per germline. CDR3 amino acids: CASSLGLRLARDSPEAFF. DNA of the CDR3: TGTGCCAGCAGCTTAGGCCTCCGATTGGCGCGGGATTCCCCTGAAGCTTTCTTT.

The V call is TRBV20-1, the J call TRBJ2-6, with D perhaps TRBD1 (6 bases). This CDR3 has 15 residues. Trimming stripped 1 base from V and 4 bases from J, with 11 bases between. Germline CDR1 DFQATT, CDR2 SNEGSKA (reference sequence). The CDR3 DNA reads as TGCAGTGCTAGAGTTGGGACATCCGGGGCCAACGTCCTGACTTTC. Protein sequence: CSARVGTSGANVLTF.

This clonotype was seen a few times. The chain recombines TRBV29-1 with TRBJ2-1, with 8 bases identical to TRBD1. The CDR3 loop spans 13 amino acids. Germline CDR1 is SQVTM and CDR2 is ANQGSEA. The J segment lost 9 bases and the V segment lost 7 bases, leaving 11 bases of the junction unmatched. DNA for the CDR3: TGCAGCGCCCAGGGGGCGCAGGGTCTTGAGCAGTTCTTC. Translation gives CSAQGAQGLEQFF.

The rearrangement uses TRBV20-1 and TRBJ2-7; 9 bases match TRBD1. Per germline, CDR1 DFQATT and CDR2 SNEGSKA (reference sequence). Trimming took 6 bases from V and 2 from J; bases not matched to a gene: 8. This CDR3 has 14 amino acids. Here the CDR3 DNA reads TGCAGTGCCGGGGGGCGGACAGGGGCCTACGAGCAGTACTTC. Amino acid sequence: CSAGGRTGAYEQYF.

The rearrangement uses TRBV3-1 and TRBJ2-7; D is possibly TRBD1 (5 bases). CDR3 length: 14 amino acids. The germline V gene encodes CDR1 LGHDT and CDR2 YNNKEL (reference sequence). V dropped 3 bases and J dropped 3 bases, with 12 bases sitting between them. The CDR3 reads CASSHKTEVYEQYF. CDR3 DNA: TGTGCCAGCAGCCATAAGACAGAAGTCTACGAGCAGTACTTC.

CDR3 residues: CASSIRQPSYEQYF. The CDR3 DNA is TGTGCCAGCAGTATCCGACAGCCCTCCTACGAGCAGTACTTC. V usage is TRBV6-2 or TRBV6-3 and J usage is TRBJ2-1; D perhaps matches TRBD1 (5 bases). Gene TRBJ2-7 matches the end of the DNA better, so the J call may be wrong. The CDR3 has 14 residues. CDR1 is MNHEY and CDR2 is SVGEGT in the germline V gene.

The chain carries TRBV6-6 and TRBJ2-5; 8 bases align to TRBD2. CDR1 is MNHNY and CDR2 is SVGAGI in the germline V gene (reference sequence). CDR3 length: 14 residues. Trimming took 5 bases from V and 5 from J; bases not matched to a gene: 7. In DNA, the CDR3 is TGTGCCAGCAGTGCCGGGACTAGTCTGGAGACCCAGTACTTC. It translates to CASSAGTSLETQYF.

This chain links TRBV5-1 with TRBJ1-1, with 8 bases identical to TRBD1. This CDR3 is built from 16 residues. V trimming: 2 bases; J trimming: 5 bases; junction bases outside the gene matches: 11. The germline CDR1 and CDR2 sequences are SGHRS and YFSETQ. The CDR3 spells CASSFGTGGIRTEAFF. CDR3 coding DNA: TGCGCCAGCAGCTTCGGGACAGGAGGGATTCGGACTGAAGCTTTCTTT.

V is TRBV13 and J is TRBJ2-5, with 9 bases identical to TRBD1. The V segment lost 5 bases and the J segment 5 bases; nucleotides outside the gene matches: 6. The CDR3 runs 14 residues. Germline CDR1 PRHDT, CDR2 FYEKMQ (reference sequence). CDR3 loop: CASSDRDRAETQYF. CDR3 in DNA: TGTGCCAGCAGCGACCGGGACAGGGCTGAGACCCAGTACTTC.

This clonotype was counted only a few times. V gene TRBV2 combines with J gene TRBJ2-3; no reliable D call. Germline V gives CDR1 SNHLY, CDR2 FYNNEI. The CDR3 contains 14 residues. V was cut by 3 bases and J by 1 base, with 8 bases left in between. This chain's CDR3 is CASSDRARTDTQYF. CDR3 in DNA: TGTGCCAGCAGTGATCGGGCTCGCACAGATACGCAGTATTTT.

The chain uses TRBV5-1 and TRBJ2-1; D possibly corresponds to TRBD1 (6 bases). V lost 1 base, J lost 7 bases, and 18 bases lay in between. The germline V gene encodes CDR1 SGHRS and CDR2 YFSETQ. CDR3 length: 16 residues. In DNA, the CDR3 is TGCGCCAGCAGCTTGTTGATTCCGACAGGAGGAAATGAGCAGTTCTTC. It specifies CASSLLIPTGGNEQFF.

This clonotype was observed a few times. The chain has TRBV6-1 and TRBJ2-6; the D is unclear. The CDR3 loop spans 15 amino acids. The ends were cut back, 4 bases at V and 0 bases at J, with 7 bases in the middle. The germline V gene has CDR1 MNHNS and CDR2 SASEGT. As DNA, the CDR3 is TGTGCCAGCAGTGGAGTCGTCTCTGGGGCCAACGTCCTGACTTTC. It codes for CASSGVVSGANVLTF.

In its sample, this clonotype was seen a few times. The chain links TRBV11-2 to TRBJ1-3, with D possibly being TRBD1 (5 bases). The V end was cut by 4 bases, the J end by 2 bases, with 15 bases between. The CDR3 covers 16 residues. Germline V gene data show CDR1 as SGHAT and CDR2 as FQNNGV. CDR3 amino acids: CASSSTPRGAGNTIYF. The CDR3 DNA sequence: TGTGCCAGCAGCTCGACCCCCCGGGGGGCTGGAAACACCATATATTTT.

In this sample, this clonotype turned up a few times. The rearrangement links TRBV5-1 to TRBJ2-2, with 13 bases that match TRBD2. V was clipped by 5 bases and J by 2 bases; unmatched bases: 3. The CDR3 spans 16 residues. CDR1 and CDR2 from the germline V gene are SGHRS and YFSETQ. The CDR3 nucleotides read TGCGCCAGCAGACTAGCGGGGGGGCCAAACACCGGGGAGCTGTTTTTT. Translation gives CASRLAGGPNTGELFF.

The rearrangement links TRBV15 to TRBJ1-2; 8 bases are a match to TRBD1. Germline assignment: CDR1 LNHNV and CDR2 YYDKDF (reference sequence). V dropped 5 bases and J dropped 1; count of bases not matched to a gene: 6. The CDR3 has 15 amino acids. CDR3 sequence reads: CATSSGTGINYGYTF. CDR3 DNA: TGTGCCACCAGCTCTGGGACAGGCATTAACTATGGCTACACCTTC.